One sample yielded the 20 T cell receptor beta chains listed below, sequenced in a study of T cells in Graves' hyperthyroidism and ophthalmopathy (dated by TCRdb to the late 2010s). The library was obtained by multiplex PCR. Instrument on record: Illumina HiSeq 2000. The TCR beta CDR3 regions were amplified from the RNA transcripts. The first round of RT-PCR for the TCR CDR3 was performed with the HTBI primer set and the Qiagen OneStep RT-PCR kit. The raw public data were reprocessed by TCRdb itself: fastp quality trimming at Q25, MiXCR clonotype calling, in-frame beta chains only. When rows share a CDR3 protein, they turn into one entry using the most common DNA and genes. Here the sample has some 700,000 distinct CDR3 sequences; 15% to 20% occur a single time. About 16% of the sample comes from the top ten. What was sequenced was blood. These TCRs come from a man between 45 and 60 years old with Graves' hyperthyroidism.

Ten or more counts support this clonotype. Here the CDR3 reads CASSLRPYEQYF. CDR3 sequence (DNA): TGTGCCAGCAGCTTGAGACCATACGAGCAGTACTTC. V gene TRBV7-2 combines with J gene TRBJ2-7, with D uncertain. Per germline, CDR1 SGHTA and CDR2 FQGNSA. Trimming cost V 3 bases and J 4 bases, with 7 bases left between them. CDR3 length: 12 amino acids.

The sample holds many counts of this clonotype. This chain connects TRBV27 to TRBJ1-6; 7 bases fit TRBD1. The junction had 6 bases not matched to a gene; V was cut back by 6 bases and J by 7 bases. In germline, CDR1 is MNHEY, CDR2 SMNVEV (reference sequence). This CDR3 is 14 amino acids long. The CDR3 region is CASRTGQANSPLHF. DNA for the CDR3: TGTGCCAGCAGGACCGGACAGGCAAATTCACCCCTCCACTTT.

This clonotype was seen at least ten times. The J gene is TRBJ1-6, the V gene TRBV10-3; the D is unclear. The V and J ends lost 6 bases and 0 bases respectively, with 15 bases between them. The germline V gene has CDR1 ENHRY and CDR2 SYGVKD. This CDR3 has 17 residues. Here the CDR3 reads CAIRETVMSSYNSPLHF. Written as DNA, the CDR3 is TGTGCCATCAGAGAAACAGTGATGAGCTCCTATAATTCACCCCTCCACTTT.

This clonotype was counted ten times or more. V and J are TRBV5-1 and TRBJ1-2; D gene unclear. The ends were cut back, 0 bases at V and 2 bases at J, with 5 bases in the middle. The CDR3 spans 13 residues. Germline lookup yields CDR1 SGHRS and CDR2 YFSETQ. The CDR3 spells CASSLAENYGYTF. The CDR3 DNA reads TGCGCCAGCAGCTTGGCGGAAAACTATGGCTACACCTTC. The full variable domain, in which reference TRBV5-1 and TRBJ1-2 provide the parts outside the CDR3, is KAGVTQTPRYLIKTRGQQVTLSCSPISGHRSVSWYQQTPGQGLQFLFEYFSETQRNKGNFPGRFSGRQFSNSRSEMNVSTLELGDSALYLCASSLAENYGYTFGSGTRLTVV.

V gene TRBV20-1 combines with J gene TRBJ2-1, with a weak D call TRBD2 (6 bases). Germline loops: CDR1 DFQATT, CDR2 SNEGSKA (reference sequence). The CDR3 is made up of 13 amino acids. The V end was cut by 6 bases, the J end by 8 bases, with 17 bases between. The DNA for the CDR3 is TGCAGTGCCCTGGTATCTAGCGAGGATGAGCAGTTCTTC. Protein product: CSALVSSEDEQFF.

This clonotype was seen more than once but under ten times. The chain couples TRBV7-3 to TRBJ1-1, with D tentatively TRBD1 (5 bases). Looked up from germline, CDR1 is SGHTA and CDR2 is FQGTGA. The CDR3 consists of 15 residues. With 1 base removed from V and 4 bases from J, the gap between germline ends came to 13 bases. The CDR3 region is CASSLRGDGVTEAFF. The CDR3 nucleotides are TGTGCCAGCAGCTTAAGGGGGGACGGGGTCACTGAAGCTTTCTTT.

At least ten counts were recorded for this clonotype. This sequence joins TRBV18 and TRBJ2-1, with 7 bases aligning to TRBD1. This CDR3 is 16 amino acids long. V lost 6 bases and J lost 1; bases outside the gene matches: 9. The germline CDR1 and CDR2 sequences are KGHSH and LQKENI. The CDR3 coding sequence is TGTGCCAGCTCCATACAGGGGCGGATGTCCTACAATGAGCAGTTCTTC. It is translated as CASSIQGRMSYNEQFF.

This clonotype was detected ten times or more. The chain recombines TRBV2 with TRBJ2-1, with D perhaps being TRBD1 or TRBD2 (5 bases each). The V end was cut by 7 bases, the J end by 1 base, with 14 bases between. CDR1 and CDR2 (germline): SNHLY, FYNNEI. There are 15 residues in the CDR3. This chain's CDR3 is CASTMSGRSYNEQFF. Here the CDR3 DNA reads TGTGCCAGCACGATGTCGGGACGGTCCTACAATGAGCAGTTCTTC.

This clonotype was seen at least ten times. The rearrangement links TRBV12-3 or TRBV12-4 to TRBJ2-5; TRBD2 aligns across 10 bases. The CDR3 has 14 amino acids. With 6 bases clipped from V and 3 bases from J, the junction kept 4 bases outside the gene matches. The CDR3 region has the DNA TGTGCCAGCAGAAGAGGACTAGCGGAAGAGACCCAGTACTTC. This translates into CASRRGLAEETQYF.

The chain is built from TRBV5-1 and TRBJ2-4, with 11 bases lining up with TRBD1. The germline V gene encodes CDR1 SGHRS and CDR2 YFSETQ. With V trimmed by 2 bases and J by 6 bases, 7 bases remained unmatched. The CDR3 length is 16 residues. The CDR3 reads CASSFGQGATRNIQYF. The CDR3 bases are TGCGCCAGCAGCTTTGGACAGGGGGCAACGAGAAACATTCAGTACTTC.

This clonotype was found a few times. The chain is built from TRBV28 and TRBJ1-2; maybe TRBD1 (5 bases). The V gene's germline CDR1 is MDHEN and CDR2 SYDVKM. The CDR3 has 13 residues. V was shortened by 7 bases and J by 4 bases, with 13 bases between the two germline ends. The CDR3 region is CASKWGGIYGYTF. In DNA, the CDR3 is TGTGCCAGCAAGTGGGGGGGAATCTATGGCTACACCTTC.

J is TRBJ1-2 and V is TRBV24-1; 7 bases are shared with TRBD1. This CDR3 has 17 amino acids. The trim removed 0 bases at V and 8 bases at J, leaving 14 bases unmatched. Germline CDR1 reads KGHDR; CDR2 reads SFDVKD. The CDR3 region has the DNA TGTGCCACCAGTGATTTGCAAGGGACAGTAAGAACTATGGGCTACACCTTC. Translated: CATSDLQGTVRTMGYTF.

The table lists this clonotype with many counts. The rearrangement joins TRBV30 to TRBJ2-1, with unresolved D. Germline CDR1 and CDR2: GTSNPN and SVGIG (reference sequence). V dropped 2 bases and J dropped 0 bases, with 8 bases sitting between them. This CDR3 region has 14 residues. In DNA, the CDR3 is TGTGCCTGGAGTCCGTCAAGCTCCTACAATGAGCAGTTCTTC. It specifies CAWSPSSSYNEQFF. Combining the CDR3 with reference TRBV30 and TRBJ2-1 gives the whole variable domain SQTIHQWPATLVQPVGSPLSLECTVEGTSNPNLYWYRQAAGRGLQLLFYSVGIGQISSEVPQNLSASRPQDRQFILSSKKLLLSDSGFYLCAWSPSSSYNEQFFGPGTRLTVL.

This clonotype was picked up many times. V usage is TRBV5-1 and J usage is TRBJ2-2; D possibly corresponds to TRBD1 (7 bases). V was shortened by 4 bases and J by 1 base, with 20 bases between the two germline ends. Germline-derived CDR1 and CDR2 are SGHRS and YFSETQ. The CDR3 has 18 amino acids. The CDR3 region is CASSPRHPGGKNTGELFF. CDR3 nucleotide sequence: TGCGCCAGCAGCCCGCGACACCCAGGGGGGAAGAACACCGGGGAGCTGTTTTTT.

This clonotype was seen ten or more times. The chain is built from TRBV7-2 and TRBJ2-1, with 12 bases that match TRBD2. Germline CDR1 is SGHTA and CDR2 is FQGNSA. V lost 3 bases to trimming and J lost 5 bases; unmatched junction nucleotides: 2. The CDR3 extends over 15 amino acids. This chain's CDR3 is CASSFSSGRDNEQFF. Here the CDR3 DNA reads TGTGCCAGCAGCTTCTCTAGCGGGAGGGACAATGAGCAGTTCTTC.

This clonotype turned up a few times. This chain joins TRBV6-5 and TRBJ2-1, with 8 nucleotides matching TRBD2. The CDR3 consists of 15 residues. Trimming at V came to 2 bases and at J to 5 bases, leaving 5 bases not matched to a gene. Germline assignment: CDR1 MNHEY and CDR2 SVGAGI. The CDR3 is CASSYGGTRDNEQFF. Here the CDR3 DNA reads TGTGCCAGCAGTTACGGCGGGACTAGGGACAATGAGCAGTTCTTC.

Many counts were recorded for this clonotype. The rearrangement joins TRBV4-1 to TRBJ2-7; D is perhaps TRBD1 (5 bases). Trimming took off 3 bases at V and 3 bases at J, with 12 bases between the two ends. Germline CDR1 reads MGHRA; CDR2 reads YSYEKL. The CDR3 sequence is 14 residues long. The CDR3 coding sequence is TGCGCCAGCAGCCAGGTAGACAGATTCTACGAGCAGTACTTC. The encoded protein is CASSQVDRFYEQYF.

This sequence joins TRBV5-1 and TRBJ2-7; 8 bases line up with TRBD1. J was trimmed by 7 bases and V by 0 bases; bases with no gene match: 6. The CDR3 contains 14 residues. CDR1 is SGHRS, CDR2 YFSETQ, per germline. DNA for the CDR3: TGCGCCAGCAGCTTGGCACAGGGGGTGAGTGAGCAGTACTTC. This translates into CASSLAQGVSEQYF. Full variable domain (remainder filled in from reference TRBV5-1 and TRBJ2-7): KAGVTQTPRYLIKTRGQQVTLSCSPISGHRSVSWYQQTPGQGLQFLFEYFSETQRNKGNFPGRFSGRQFSNSRSEMNVSTLELGDSALYLCASSLAQGVSEQYFGPGTRLTVT.

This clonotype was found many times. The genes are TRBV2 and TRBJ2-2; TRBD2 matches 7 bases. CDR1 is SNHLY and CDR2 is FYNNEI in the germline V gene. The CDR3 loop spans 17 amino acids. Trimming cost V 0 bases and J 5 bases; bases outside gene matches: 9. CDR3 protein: CASSEALGFGRTGELFF. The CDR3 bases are TGTGCCAGCAGTGAAGCGTTAGGGTTCGGGAGGACCGGGGAGCTGTTTTTT.

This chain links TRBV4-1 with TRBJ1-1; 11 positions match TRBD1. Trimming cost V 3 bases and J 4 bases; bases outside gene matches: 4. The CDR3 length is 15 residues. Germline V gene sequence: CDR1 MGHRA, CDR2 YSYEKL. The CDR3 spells CASSQDRGRLTEAFF. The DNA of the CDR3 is TGCGCCAGCAGCCAGGACAGGGGGCGCCTCACTGAAGCTTTCTTT.